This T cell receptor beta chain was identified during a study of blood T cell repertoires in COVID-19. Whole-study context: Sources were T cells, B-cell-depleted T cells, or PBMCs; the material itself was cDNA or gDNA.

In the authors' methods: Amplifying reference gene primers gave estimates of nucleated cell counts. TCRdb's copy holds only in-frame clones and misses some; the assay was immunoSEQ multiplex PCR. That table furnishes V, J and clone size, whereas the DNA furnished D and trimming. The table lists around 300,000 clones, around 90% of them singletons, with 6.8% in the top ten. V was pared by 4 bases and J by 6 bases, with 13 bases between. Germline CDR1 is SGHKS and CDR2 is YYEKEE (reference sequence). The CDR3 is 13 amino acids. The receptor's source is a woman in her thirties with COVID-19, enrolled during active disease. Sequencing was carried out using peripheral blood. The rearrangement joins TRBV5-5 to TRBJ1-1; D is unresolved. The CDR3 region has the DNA TGTGCCAGCAGCCGGAGCGTAGGCGCTGAAGCTTTCTTT. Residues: CASSRSVGAEAFF.